The 30 T cell receptor beta chains below all came from one sample that was sequenced in a study of blood T cell repertoires in COVID-19. Some clones are missing from TCRdb's copy, which holds only in-frame ones; the method was immunoSEQ multiplex PCR. The repertoire has approximately 180,000 clones, 70% to 90% of them found once; the top ten carry 3% to 3.5%. Material: peripheral blood. The receptors shown here come from a man aged 55 to 69 with acute or convalescent COVID-19.

This clone has only a few counts. The chain has TRBV19 and TRBJ2-5; the D gene is possibly TRBD1 (6 bases). The germline V gene has CDR1 LNHDA and CDR2 SQIVND (reference sequence). V was pared by 5 bases and J by 6 bases, with 16 bases between. The CDR3 is made up of 14 amino acids. The CDR3 nucleotides read TGTGCCAGTAGTGCTACAGGGATGTGGAAGACCCAGTACTTC. Residues: CASSATGMWKTQYF.

J is TRBJ1-5 and V is TRBV7-2; 9 bases are a match to TRBD1. The junction had 7 bases not matched to a gene; V was cut back by 6 bases and J by 4 bases. This CDR3 comprises 15 residues. Germline CDR1 SGHTA, CDR2 FQGNSA. CDR3 in amino acids: CASRDSGTGNQPQHF. CDR3 coding DNA: TGTGCCAGCAGAGATTCCGGGACAGGGAATCAGCCCCAGCATTTT.

The rearrangement links TRBV5-1 to TRBJ1-1; 7 positions match TRBD1. The CDR3 covers 14 residues. J was trimmed by 4 bases and V by 4 bases; bases with no gene match: 7. CDR1 and CDR2 from the germline V gene are SGHRS and YFSETQ. In DNA, the CDR3 is TGCGCCAGCAGCCTGGGACAGCTGGCCACTGAAGCTTTCTTT. Translated: CASSLGQLATEAFF.

The chain uses TRBV7-9 and TRBJ1-3; D is ambiguous. Trimming removed 2 bases at V and 1 base at J, with 6 bases between. The CDR3 extends over 14 amino acids. Germline CDR1 is SEHNR and CDR2 is FQNEAQ (reference sequence). The CDR3 here is CASSLSPSGNTIYF. The CDR3 DNA is TGTGCCAGCAGCTTATCCCCTTCTGGAAACACCATATATTTT.

The V and J genes are TRBV19 and TRBJ1-5; 9 bases fit TRBD1. The junction had 8 bases not matched to a gene; V was cut back by 5 bases and J by 6 bases. Germline V CDR1 and CDR2: LNHDA, SQIVND (reference sequence). The CDR3 is made up of 15 amino acids. CDR3 DNA sequence: TGTGCCAGTAGTTCCCGGGACAGGGTGATTCAGCCCCAGCATTTT. Protein: CASSSRDRVIQPQHF.

This clone occurred a few times. The chain is built from TRBV7-2 and TRBJ1-1; D is uncertain. The V end was cut by 5 bases, the J end by 1 base, with 8 bases between. Germline-derived CDR1 and CDR2 are SGHTA and FQGNSA. The CDR3 spans 13 residues. The CDR3 DNA sequence: TGTGCCAGCAGCCTCAGTGCGAACACTGAAGCTTTCTTT. Its protein is CASSLSANTEAFF. Full variable domain (missing parts from reference TRBV7-2 and TRBJ1-1): GAGVSQSPSNKVTEKGKDVELRCDPISGHTALYWYRQSLGQGLEFLIYFQGNSAPDKSGLPSDRFSAERTGGSVSTLTIQRTQQEDSAVYLCASSLSANTEAFFGQGTRLTVV.

The chain recombines TRBV7-8 with TRBJ2-7, with 12 bases fitting TRBD2. This CDR3 is 16 amino acids long. The V gene's germline CDR1 is SGHVS and CDR2 FQNEAQ. V trimming: 4 bases; J trimming: 4 bases; junction bases outside the gene matches: 8. The CDR3 here is CASSSWTSGNPYEQYF. CDR3 DNA sequence: TGTGCCAGCAGCTCTTGGACTAGCGGGAATCCGTACGAGCAGTACTTC. Variable domain in full (rest from reference TRBV7-8 and TRBJ2-7): GAGVSQSPRYKVAKRGQDVALRCDPISGHVSLFWYQQALGQGPEFLTYFQNEAQLDKSGLPSDRFFAERPEGSVSTLKIQRTQQEDSAVYLCASSSWTSGNPYEQYFGPGTRLTVT.

The V gene is TRBV11-3, the J gene TRBJ1-1; 8 bases map to TRBD1. With V trimmed by 5 bases and J by 5 bases, 19 bases remained unmatched. The germline V gene has CDR1 SGHNT and CDR2 YENEEA. The CDR3 covers 18 residues. CDR3 loop: CASSPFRHRGEVNTEAFF. As DNA, the CDR3 is TGTGCCAGCAGCCCCTTCCGCCACAGGGGGGAAGTAAATACTGAAGCTTTCTTT.

The V and J genes are TRBV2 and TRBJ2-3, with a tentative D call TRBD2 (5 bases). CDR1 and CDR2 from the germline V gene are SNHLY and FYNNEI. Trimming removed 4 bases at V and 1 base at J, with 12 bases between. The CDR3 consists of 15 residues. The CDR3 nucleotides are TGTGCCAGCAGTGGTCGGAGCGGCGGCACAGATACGCAGTATTTT. As protein: CASSGRSGGTDTQYF.

The V and J genes are TRBV5-1 and TRBJ2-7; D might be TRBD1 (6 bases). V was pared by 4 bases and J by 1 base, with 12 bases between. The CDR3 is made up of 14 amino acids. The germline V gene encodes CDR1 SGHRS and CDR2 YFSETQ. The CDR3 loop reads CASSPDRLSYEQYF. The DNA for the CDR3 is TGCGCCAGCAGCCCCGACAGGCTGTCCTACGAGCAGTACTTC.

The sample holds a few counts of this clone. The chain employs TRBV5-1 and TRBJ2-4; 7 nucleotides agree with TRBD2. The CDR3 runs 16 residues. The V gene's germline CDR1 is SGHRS and CDR2 YFSETQ. V shed 4 bases and J 6 bases; nucleotides not matched to a gene: 13. The CDR3, as DNA: TGCGCCAGCAGCCGGGTCCACCGGGGGGACGCAAACATTCAGTACTTC. It codes for CASSRVHRGDANIQYF.

The chain recombines TRBV4-3 with TRBJ2-1; 8 nucleotides match TRBD1. Germline V gives CDR1 LGHNA, CDR2 YSLEER. This CDR3 has 17 amino acids. V dropped 1 base and J dropped 4; count of bases not matched to a gene: 9. This CDR3 is CASSQGRAGGTYNEQFF. CDR3 in DNA: TGCGCCAGCAGCCAAGGGAGGGCAGGGGGCACTTACAATGAGCAGTTCTTC.

This clone has just a few counts. The chain carries TRBV5-1 and TRBJ2-1; 7 bases map to TRBD1. CDR1 is SGHRS, CDR2 YFSETQ, per germline. The length of the CDR3 is 16 residues. The V gene end was trimmed by 2 bases and the J gene end by 6 bases; junction bases not matched to a gene: 11. CDR3 coding DNA: TGCGCCAGCAGCTTATCCCCAGGGGGTTTGGGCAATGAGCAGTTCTTC. This gives the protein CASSLSPGGLGNEQFF.

The chain combines TRBV11-3 with TRBJ2-7, with 8 bases identical to TRBD1. With 5 bases clipped from V and 3 bases from J, the junction kept 9 bases outside the gene matches. Germline values: CDR1 SGHNT, CDR2 YENEEA. This CDR3 contains 15 residues. CDR3 loop: CASSPGQGKSYEQYF. As DNA, the CDR3 is TGTGCCAGCAGCCCCGGACAGGGAAAGAGCTACGAGCAGTACTTC.

The V and J genes are TRBV4-3 and TRBJ1-2; 9 nucleotides align to TRBD1. V gave up 2 bases and J gave up 3 bases; unmatched junction bases: 4. Germline CDR1 reads LGHNA; CDR2 reads YSLEER. The CDR3 extends over 15 amino acids. CDR3 bases: TGCGCCAGCAGCCAAAGGGGACAGGGCTACTATGGCTACACCTTC. This encodes CASSQRGQGYYGYTF.

The chain links TRBV6-5 to TRBJ1-5; tentative D call: TRBD1 (5 bases). From germline, CDR1 is MNHEY and CDR2 SVGAGI. Trimming removed 2 bases at V and 9 bases at J, with 11 bases between. The length of the CDR3 is 13 residues. The CDR3 DNA reads as TGTGCCAGCAGTTACGGGGCCCAGGGGCCCCAGCATTTT. Translating gives CASSYGAQGPQHF.

J is TRBJ2-6 and V is TRBV15; the match to TRBD1 covers 8 bases. Germline V gene sequence: CDR1 LNHNV, CDR2 YYDKDF (reference sequence). Trimming cost V 1 base and J 0 bases; bases outside gene matches: 2. The CDR3 length is 17 residues. CDR3 bases: TGTGCCACCAGCAGAGGCGGGACAGGCTCTGGGGCCAACGTCCTGACTTTC. It is translated as CATSRGGTGSGANVLTF.

The CDR3 here is CASSLSGYSGANVLTF. CDR3 DNA: TGCGCCAGCAGCTTGAGCGGATACTCTGGGGCCAACGTCCTGACTTTC. V usage is TRBV5-1 and J usage is TRBJ2-6, with D perhaps TRBD2 (5 bases). The germline gives CDR1 SGHRS, CDR2 YFSETQ. Trimming cost V 1 base and J 0 bases, with 8 bases left between them. This CDR3 region has 16 residues.

V gene TRBV13 combines with J gene TRBJ2-2, with TRBD1 identical over 12 bases. Germline V gene sequence: CDR1 PRHDT, CDR2 FYEKMQ (reference sequence). This CDR3 contains 15 residues. J was trimmed by 9 bases and V by 3 bases; bases with no gene match: 5. Written as DNA, the CDR3 is TGTGCCAGCAGCTTGGGGACAGGGGGCCTCAGGGAGCTGTTTTTT. This sequence encodes CASSLGTGGLRELFF.

The chain recombines TRBV28 with TRBJ1-4; D might be TRBD1 (6 bases). Germline V gives CDR1 MDHEN, CDR2 SYDVKM. Trimming left V 7 bases short and J 3 bases short, with 9 bases between. This CDR3 is built from 13 residues. The CDR3 region has the DNA TGTGCCAGCACCACAGGGTCTAATGAAAAACTGTTTTTT. It encodes CASTTGSNEKLFF. The full variable domain, its missing parts supplied by reference TRBV28 and TRBJ1-4, is DVKVTQSSRYLVKRTGEKVFLECVQDMDHENMFWYRQDPGLGLRLIYFSYDVKMKEKGDIPEGYSVSREKKERFSLILESASTNQTSMYLCASTTGSNEKLFFGSGTQLSVL.

The chain couples TRBV6-5 to TRBJ2-7; D remains unclear. V was pared by 6 bases and J by 5 bases, with 11 bases between. Germline V lookup: CDR1 MNHEY, CDR2 SVGAGI. There are 12 residues in the CDR3. The CDR3 DNA is TGTGCCAGCAGAAACACCCTAGACGAGCAGTACTTC. Its translation: CASRNTLDEQYF.

In this sample, this clone turned up once. V is TRBV7-2 and J is TRBJ2-1; the D gene is possibly TRBD2 (6 bases). CDR3 length: 14 amino acids. Germline V gene data show CDR1 as SGHTA and CDR2 as FQGNSA. V was cut by 10 bases and J by 5 bases, with 18 bases left in between. CDR3 protein: CAKIRLEGNNEQFF. The CDR3 coding sequence is TGTGCCAAAATTCGACTAGAGGGGAACAATGAGCAGTTCTTC.

The CDR3 DNA sequence: TGCGCCAGCAGCCGCGGACTAGCGGGAGGGCGCCAGGTTGCCAAAAACATTCAGTACTTC. This translates into CASSRGLAGGRQVAKNIQYF. This chain uses TRBV4-3 with TRBJ2-4, with 15 bases identical to TRBD2. V was pared by 4 bases and J by 1 base, with 11 bases of the junction left unmatched. Germline V gene data show CDR1 as LGHNA and CDR2 as YSLEER. The CDR3 has 20 amino acids.

The chain links TRBV5-4 to TRBJ2-1; no definite D call. The CDR3 has 13 residues. V lost 3 bases, J lost 4 bases, and 8 bases lay in between. The germline V gene encodes CDR1 SGHNT and CDR2 YYREEE (reference sequence). The CDR3 loop reads CASSSDSYNEQFF. The CDR3 DNA is TGTGCCAGCAGCTCTGACTCTTACAATGAGCAGTTCTTC.

The chain's CDR3 is CASSPGTTRYEQYF. CDR3 in DNA: TGTGCCAGCAGCCCCGGGACTACACGATACGAGCAGTACTTC. The chain carries TRBV7-2 and TRBJ2-7; 7 bases match TRBD2. The J segment lost 4 bases and the V segment lost 5 bases, leaving 8 bases of the junction unmatched. This CDR3 comprises 14 residues. Germline CDR1 SGHTA, CDR2 FQGNSA.

The gene calls are TRBV28 and TRBJ1-6; 8 nucleotides match TRBD1. The CDR3 is made up of 15 amino acids. Germline assignment: CDR1 MDHEN and CDR2 SYDVKM. V lost 3 bases to trimming and J lost 6 bases; unmatched junction nucleotides: 4. This chain's CDR3 is CASSLGRGPNSPLHF. Here the CDR3 DNA reads TGTGCCAGCAGTTTGGGCAGGGGGCCTAATTCACCCCTCCACTTT.

This chain links TRBV29-1 with TRBJ2-7; TRBD1 might be the D (5 bases). The germline V gene encodes CDR1 SQVTM and CDR2 ANQGSEA. The CDR3 length is 14 residues. V was cut by 4 bases and J by 0 bases, with 13 bases left in between. The CDR3 DNA reads as TGCAGCGTTGTGGCAGGGCTAAACTCCTACGAGCAGTACTTC. Its protein is CSVVAGLNSYEQYF.

The chain couples TRBV19 to TRBJ1-1, with 9 positions matching TRBD1. J gave up 6 bases and V 8 bases, and 7 bases lay outside the gene matches. Germline values: CDR1 LNHDA, CDR2 SQIVND (reference sequence). This CDR3 comprises 13 residues. This CDR3 reads CASRDREGAEAFF. CDR3 in DNA: TGTGCCAGTCGGGACAGGGAAGGAGCTGAAGCTTTCTTT.

This rearrangement joins TRBV4-1 to TRBJ1-3, with D perhaps TRBD1 (6 bases). Germline loops: CDR1 MGHRA, CDR2 YSYEKL. The CDR3 is 18 amino acids. V lost 3 bases to trimming and J lost 2 bases, with 20 bases between them. CDR3 amino acids: CASSHQFIQGSTGNTIYF. CDR3 sequence (DNA): TGCGCCAGCAGCCACCAGTTCATACAGGGCTCCACTGGAAACACCATATATTTT.

The rearrangement uses TRBV5-1 and TRBJ2-1, with 15 bases fitting TRBD2. CDR3 length: 16 residues. The germline gives CDR1 SGHRS, CDR2 YFSETQ. J gave up 4 bases and V 4 bases, and 3 bases lay outside the gene matches. The CDR3 region is CASSRGLAGGYNEQFF. In nucleotides, the CDR3 is TGCGCCAGCAGCCGGGGACTAGCGGGAGGTTACAATGAGCAGTTCTTC. The whole variable domain, remainder taken from reference TRBV5-1 and TRBJ2-1, is KAGVTQTPRYLIKTRGQQVTLSCSPISGHRSVSWYQQTPGQGLQFLFEYFSETQRNKGNFPGRFSGRQFSNSRSEMNVSTLELGDSALYLCASSRGLAGGYNEQFFGPGTRLTVL.